One sample yielded the 30 T cell receptor beta chains listed below, sequenced in a study of cytomegalovirus exposure and HLA in healthy donors. Produced via immunoSEQ multiplex PCR; TCRdb's table is partial and in-frame only. Here the sample spans about 250,000 clones, roughly 84% being singletons. The specimen was PBMCs. The origin of the receptors is a man younger than 30 in good health and CMV-seropositive.

The chain combines TRBV6-5 with TRBJ1-1; D remains ambiguous. The CDR3 consists of 13 residues. The V end lost 6 bases, the J end lost 1 base, and 9 bases lay between the germline ends. CDR1 is MNHEY and CDR2 is SVGAGI in the germline V gene. CDR3 protein: CASSIDGNTEAFF. The CDR3 nucleotides read TGTGCCAGCAGCATAGATGGGAACACTGAAGCTTTCTTT.

In this sample, this clone turned up once. The rearrangement joins TRBV5-1 to TRBJ2-1; 9 bases are a match to TRBD2. From germline, CDR1 is SGHRS and CDR2 YFSETQ. The trim removed 4 bases at V and 2 bases at J, leaving 4 bases unmatched. This CDR3 has 15 amino acids. Here the CDR3 reads CASSPTSGAYNEQFF. The CDR3 coding sequence is TGCGCCAGCAGCCCGACTAGCGGCGCCTACAATGAGCAGTTCTTC.

This clone was observed a few times. The identical CDR3 is also encoded by other nucleotide sequences in the sample. The chain employs TRBV5-1 and TRBJ1-1; 11 bases are a match to TRBD1. Per the germline V gene, CDR1 is SGHRS and CDR2 is YFSETQ. The CDR3 covers 14 residues. With 5 bases clipped from V and 4 bases from J, the junction kept 4 bases outside the gene matches. For the CDR3, the DNA is TGCGCCAGCAGTTCAGGGACAGGGGGCACTGAAGCTTTCTTT. Translated: CASSSGTGGTEAFF.

The J gene is TRBJ1-2, the V gene TRBV4-2; 8 nucleotides align to TRBD1. From germline, CDR1 is LGHNA and CDR2 YNFKEQ. There are 13 residues in the CDR3. V was clipped by 1 base and J by 8 bases; unmatched bases: 3. The DNA of the CDR3 is TGTGCCAGCAGCCAAGGACAGGGGCAAGGCTACACCTTC. Protein sequence: CASSQGQGQGYTF.

This chain joins TRBV9 and TRBJ2-6; maybe TRBD1 (6 bases). The CDR3 has 18 amino acids. V shed 3 bases and J shed 4 bases, with 20 bases lying between them. Germline CDR1 and CDR2: SGDLS and YYNGEE. DNA for the CDR3: TGTGCCAGCAGCGCCAGGACAGCCCTCGCAGGGGGGGCCAACGTCCTGACTTTC. This encodes CASSARTALAGGANVLTF.

The chain has TRBV11-3 and TRBJ2-2; a weak D match, TRBD1 (6 bases). Per germline, CDR1 SGHNT and CDR2 YENEEA. The CDR3 length is 13 residues. V was trimmed by 4 bases and J by 7 bases, leaving 10 bases between them. The CDR3 is CASSSGQSGELFF. CDR3 nucleotides: TGTGCCAGCAGCTCCGGACAGAGCGGGGAGCTGTTTTTT.

CDR3 residues: CASHFRGEEKLFF. CDR3 bases: TGTGCCAGCCATTTCAGGGGGGAAGAAAAACTGTTTTTT. This chain joins TRBV2 and TRBJ1-4; 7 nucleotides match TRBD1. This CDR3 is built from 13 residues. V trimming: 8 bases; J trimming: 8 bases; junction bases outside the gene matches: 8. The germline V gene has CDR1 SNHLY and CDR2 FYNNEI.

J is TRBJ2-7 and V is TRBV2, with 7 bases aligning to TRBD1. The CDR3 is 13 amino acids. CDR1 and CDR2 from the germline V gene are SNHLY and FYNNEI. Trimming at V came to 4 bases and at J to 4 bases, leaving 4 bases not matched to a gene. CDR3 residues: CASSAGQIYEQYF. DNA for the CDR3: TGTGCCAGCAGTGCGGGACAGATTTACGAGCAGTACTTC.

In regard to this clone: One end of the junction fails to match germline, which may point to a read error. V and J are TRBV19 and TRBJ1-2; 10 nucleotides line up with TRBD1. Germline V gene sequence: CDR1 LNHDA, CDR2 SQIVND (reference sequence). This CDR3 spans 12 amino acids. DNA of the CDR3: TGTGCCAGTAGGACAGGGGGCGGACGACGGGACTTC. Amino acids: CASRTGGGRRDF.

CDR3 in amino acids: CASTLRRGDTGELFF. The CDR3 DNA follows: TGTGCCAGCACCCTTAGAAGAGGGGACACCGGGGAGCTGTTTTTT. The chain recombines TRBV7-9 with TRBJ2-2, with D perhaps TRBD1 or TRBD2 (5 bases each). Per the germline V gene, CDR1 is SEHNR and CDR2 is FQNEAQ (reference sequence). Trimming cost V 7 bases and J 3 bases, with 15 bases left between them. CDR3 length: 15 residues.

J is TRBJ2-5 and V is TRBV5-4; TRBD1 agrees at 9 bases. Trimming cost V 5 bases and J 5 bases; bases outside gene matches: 10. This CDR3 region has 15 residues. The germline V gene has CDR1 SGHNT and CDR2 YYREEE (reference sequence). In DNA form, the CDR3 reads TGTGCCAGCAGTCTACCGGGACAGGGCGTTGAGACCCAGTACTTC. It translates to CASSLPGQGVETQYF.

The V call is TRBV18, the J call TRBJ1-1, with a possible D match to TRBD1 (5 bases). The germline V gene encodes CDR1 KGHSH and CDR2 LQKENI. The V and J ends lost 6 bases and 0 bases respectively, with 8 bases between them. The CDR3 runs 13 residues. The CDR3 is CASSQGLNTEAFF. The DNA for the CDR3 is TGTGCCAGCTCCCAGGGTTTGAACACTGAAGCTTTCTTT.

This clone showed up just once. The V call is TRBV5-1, the J call TRBJ2-7; 13 bases fit TRBD2. V dropped 4 bases and J dropped 0; count of bases not matched to a gene: 7. The germline gives CDR1 SGHRS, CDR2 YFSETQ. The CDR3 loop spans 17 amino acids. The DNA of the CDR3 is TGCGCCAGCAGCACATCACTAGCGGGAGGGTTCTCCTACGAGCAGTACTTC. Amino acids: CASSTSLAGGFSYEQYF. Full variable domain (missing parts from reference TRBV5-1 and TRBJ2-7): KAGVTQTPRYLIKTRGQQVTLSCSPISGHRSVSWYQQTPGQGLQFLFEYFSETQRNKGNFPGRFSGRQFSNSRSEMNVSTLELGDSALYLCASSTSLAGGFSYEQYFGPGTRLTVT.

This clone has more than one count but fewer than ten. This chain connects TRBV5-1 to TRBJ2-1; D is ambiguous. The CDR3 totals 14 residues. Germline loops: CDR1 SGHRS, CDR2 YFSETQ. Trimming shortened V by 0 bases and J by 9 bases, and 13 bases separated the two germline ends. CDR3 sequence (DNA): TGCGCCAGCAGCTTGGGTCAAATAGGCAGTGAGCAGTTCTTC. This gives the protein CASSLGQIGSEQFF.

V usage is TRBV14 and J usage is TRBJ2-7; D assignment may be TRBD1 or TRBD2 (5 bases each). CDR1 and CDR2 (germline): SGHDN, FVKESK. Trimming took 3 bases from V and 7 from J, leaving 13 bases between them. This CDR3 contains 13 residues. For the CDR3, the DNA is TGTGCCAGCAGCCAGGGACGGGCCTGGGAGCAGTACTTC. This codes for CASSQGRAWEQYF.

This rearrangement joins TRBV4-3 to TRBJ2-7, with 9 nucleotides matching TRBD2. The germline CDR1 and CDR2 sequences are LGHNA and YSLEER. The CDR3 sequence is 15 residues long. Trimming removed 4 bases from V and 1 base from J; junction bases left unmatched: 5. The CDR3 here is CASSLLAGESYEQYF. The DNA of the CDR3 is TGCGCCAGCAGCCTCTTAGCGGGAGAGTCCTACGAGCAGTACTTC.

The J gene is TRBJ2-1, the V gene TRBV5-1; 11 nucleotides line up with TRBD2. CDR1 and CDR2 (germline): SGHRS, YFSETQ. Germline trimming cut 4 bases from V and 5 bases from J; bases unmatched to any gene: 2. The CDR3 runs 14 residues. The CDR3 sequence is CASSNSGRDNEQFF. CDR3 coding DNA: TGCGCCAGCAGCAATAGCGGGAGGGACAATGAGCAGTTCTTC. Looking up the rest from reference TRBV5-1 and TRBJ2-1 gives the full variable domain: KAGVTQTPRYLIKTRGQQVTLSCSPISGHRSVSWYQQTPGQGLQFLFEYFSETQRNKGNFPGRFSGRQFSNSRSEMNVSTLELGDSALYLCASSNSGRDNEQFFGPGTRLTVL.

The chain is built from TRBV2 and TRBJ2-1; D may be TRBD1 or TRBD2 (5 bases each). In germline, CDR1 is SNHLY, CDR2 FYNNEI. V was clipped by 6 bases and J by 3 bases, with 15 bases between them. The CDR3 sequence is 15 residues long. The CDR3 coding sequence is TGTGCCAGCAGCGGACTCAAACAGGACTACAATGAGCAGTTCTTC. Protein product: CASSGLKQDYNEQFF.

The V and J genes are TRBV5-4 and TRBJ1-1; D may be TRBD1 (6 bases). Germline-derived CDR1 and CDR2 are SGHNT and YYREEE (reference sequence). This CDR3 comprises 15 residues. With 0 bases removed from V and 5 bases from J, the gap between germline ends came to 14 bases. The CDR3 sequence: CASSLVGTPFTEAFF. Written as DNA, the CDR3 is TGTGCCAGCAGCTTGGTAGGGACACCTTTTACTGAAGCTTTCTTT.

This clone was counted only a few times. The chain has TRBV2 and TRBJ2-7; 9 bases are a match to TRBD1. J gave up 5 bases and V 6 bases, and 5 bases lay outside the gene matches. The germline V gene has CDR1 SNHLY and CDR2 FYNNEI. The CDR3 extends over 13 amino acids. CDR3 sequence (DNA): TGTGCCAGCAGGATTGGGACAGGGAACGAGCAGTACTTC. Protein sequence: CASRIGTGNEQYF.

This clone was detected once. The V and J genes are TRBV6-1 and TRBJ2-1; no firm D call. V lost 2 bases, J lost 4 bases, and 9 bases lay in between. The germline V gene has CDR1 MNHNS and CDR2 SASEGT. CDR3 length: 14 amino acids. In nucleotides, the CDR3 is TGTGCCAGCAGTGAATTACATTTATACAATGAGCAGTTCTTC. Amino acids: CASSELHLYNEQFF.

This chain connects TRBV7-9 to TRBJ2-7, with D possibly TRBD1 on 6 matching bases. The V gene's germline CDR1 is SEHNR and CDR2 FQNEAQ (reference sequence). V was pared by 5 bases and J by 3 bases, with 17 bases between. CDR3 length: 15 amino acids. CDR3 sequence (DNA): TGTGCCAGCAGCCCGCCGTCCAGGGGCAACTACGAGCAGTACTTC. Amino acids: CASSPPSRGNYEQYF.

This sequence joins TRBV7-9 and TRBJ1-2; D possibly corresponds to TRBD1 (6 bases). V lost 5 bases and J lost 5, with 27 bases in between. The CDR3 has 18 residues. Germline assignment: CDR1 SEHNR and CDR2 FQNEAQ (reference sequence). The CDR3, as DNA: TGTGCCAGCAGCCCCGGGGCCAGGGGCCATCCAAGAGGATATGGCTACACCTTC. Translated, it gives CASSPGARGHPRGYGYTF.

V usage is TRBV13 and J usage is TRBJ2-1, with TRBD2 identical over 11 bases. The CDR3 contains 13 residues. The J segment lost 9 bases and the V segment lost 5 bases, leaving 3 bases of the junction unmatched. Germline CDR1 PRHDT, CDR2 FYEKMQ (reference sequence). CDR3 sequence reads: CASSTSGSGEQFF. The CDR3 DNA reads TGTGCCAGCAGCACTAGCGGGAGCGGTGAGCAGTTCTTC.

V and J are TRBV4-1 and TRBJ2-5; 7 nucleotides line up with TRBD1. With V trimmed by 1 base and J by 3 bases, 5 bases remained unmatched. The CDR3 covers 15 residues. Germline CDR1 is MGHRA and CDR2 is YSYEKL. CDR3 nucleotide sequence: TGCGCCAGCAGCCAAGCAACAACAGGGGAAGAGACCCAGTACTTC. Residues: CASSQATTGEETQYF.

This clone has ten or more counts. The rearrangement links TRBV4-1 to TRBJ1-2; 7 nucleotides match TRBD1. The CDR3 covers 16 residues. Germline values: CDR1 MGHRA, CDR2 YSYEKL. The ends lost 3 bases at V and 8 bases at J; junction bases unmatched: 15. CDR3: CASSHARQGKEEGYTF. The CDR3 nucleotides read TGCGCCAGCAGCCATGCTCGACAGGGTAAGGAAGAGGGCTACACCTTC.

The chain uses TRBV11-2 and TRBJ2-7; D is undetermined. Trimming removed 1 base from V and 6 bases from J, with 7 bases in between. The CDR3 length is 12 residues. Looked up from germline, CDR1 is SGHAT and CDR2 is FQNNGV. The CDR3 sequence is CASSLVPTEQYF. CDR3 bases: TGTGCCAGCAGCTTAGTCCCAACCGAGCAGTACTTC.

The J gene is TRBJ1-1, the V gene TRBV28, with 8 bases lining up with TRBD1. Germline CDR1 is MDHEN and CDR2 is SYDVKM. J was trimmed by 1 base and V by 4 bases; bases with no gene match: 5. This CDR3 has 15 residues. As DNA, the CDR3 is TGTGCCAGCAGTTCCGCGGGACAGGCGAACACTGAAGCTTTCTTT. Translation: CASSSAGQANTEAFF.

This sequence joins TRBV29-1 and TRBJ2-7; 10 bases match TRBD1. CDR3 length equals 13 residues. The germline gives CDR1 SQVTM, CDR2 ANQGSEA. As DNA, the CDR3 is TGCAGTTATAAAGACAGGGGGCTTTACGAGCAGTACTTC. Protein sequence: CSYKDRGLYEQYF.

The rearrangement joins TRBV6-5 to TRBJ2-6; unclear D gene. Germline CDR1 MNHEY, CDR2 SVGAGI. The CDR3 length is 16 residues. The V end was cut by 4 bases, the J end by 6 bases, with 16 bases between. The CDR3 DNA follows: TGTGCCAGCAGTTTGGCACATCCCTCCGAGGCCAACGTCCTGACTTTC. Translated: CASSLAHPSEANVLTF.